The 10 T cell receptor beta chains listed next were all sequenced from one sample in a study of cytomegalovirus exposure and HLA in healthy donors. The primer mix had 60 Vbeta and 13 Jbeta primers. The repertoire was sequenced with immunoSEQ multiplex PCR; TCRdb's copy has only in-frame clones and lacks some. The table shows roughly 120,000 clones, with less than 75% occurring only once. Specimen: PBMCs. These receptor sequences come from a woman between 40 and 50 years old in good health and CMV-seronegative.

CDR3 DNA sequence: TGCGCCAGCAGCCAAGGAAGGACAGGGGGAATCTACGAGCAGTACTTC. It specifies CASSQGRTGGIYEQYF. The chain joins TRBV4-1 to TRBJ2-7; TRBD1 matches 10 bases. After removal of 1 base from V and 3 bases from J, the junction contained 6 bases not matched to a gene. Germline CDR1 and CDR2: MGHRA and YSYEKL. This CDR3 region has 16 residues.

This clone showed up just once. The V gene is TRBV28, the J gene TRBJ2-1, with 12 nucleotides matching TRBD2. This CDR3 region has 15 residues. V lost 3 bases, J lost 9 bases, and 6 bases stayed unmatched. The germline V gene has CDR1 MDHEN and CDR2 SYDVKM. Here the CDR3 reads CASSFLAGGFGEQFF. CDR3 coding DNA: TGTGCCAGCAGTTTCCTAGCGGGAGGGTTTGGTGAGCAGTTCTTC.

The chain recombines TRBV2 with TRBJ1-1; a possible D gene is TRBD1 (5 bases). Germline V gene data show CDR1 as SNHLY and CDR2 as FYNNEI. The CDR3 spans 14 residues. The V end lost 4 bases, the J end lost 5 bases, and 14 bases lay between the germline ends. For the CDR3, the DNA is TGTGCCAGCAGTGGCCTGACAGTCGTTACTGAAGCTTTCTTT. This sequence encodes CASSGLTVVTEAFF.

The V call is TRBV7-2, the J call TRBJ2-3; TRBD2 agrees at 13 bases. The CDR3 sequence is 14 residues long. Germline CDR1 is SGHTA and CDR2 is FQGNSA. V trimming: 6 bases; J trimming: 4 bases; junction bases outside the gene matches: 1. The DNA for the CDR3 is TGTGCCAGCAGACTAGCGGGGGGGGCAGATACGCAGTATTTT. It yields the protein CASRLAGGADTQYF.

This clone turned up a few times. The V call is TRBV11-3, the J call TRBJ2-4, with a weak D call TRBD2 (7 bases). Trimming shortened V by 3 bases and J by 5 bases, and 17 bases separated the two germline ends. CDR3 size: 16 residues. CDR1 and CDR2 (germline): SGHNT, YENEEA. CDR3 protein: CASSLGGAGLQNIQYF. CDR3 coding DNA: TGTGCCAGCAGCTTGGGGGGGGCAGGGTTACAAAACATTCAGTACTTC.

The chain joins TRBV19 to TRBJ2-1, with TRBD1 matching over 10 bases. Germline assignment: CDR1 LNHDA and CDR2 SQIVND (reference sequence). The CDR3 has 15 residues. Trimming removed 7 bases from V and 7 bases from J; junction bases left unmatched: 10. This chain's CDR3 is CASTPRQGARNEQFF. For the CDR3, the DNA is TGTGCCAGTACCCCCCGACAGGGGGCCCGGAATGAGCAGTTCTTC.

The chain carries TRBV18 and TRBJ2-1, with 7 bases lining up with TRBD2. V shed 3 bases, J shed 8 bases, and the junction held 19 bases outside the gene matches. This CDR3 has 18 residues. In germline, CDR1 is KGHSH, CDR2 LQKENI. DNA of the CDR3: TGTGCCAGCTCACCCCAAGAGGCGGGAGTCAGGACAATTGATGAGCAGTTCTTC. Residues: CASSPQEAGVRTIDEQFF.

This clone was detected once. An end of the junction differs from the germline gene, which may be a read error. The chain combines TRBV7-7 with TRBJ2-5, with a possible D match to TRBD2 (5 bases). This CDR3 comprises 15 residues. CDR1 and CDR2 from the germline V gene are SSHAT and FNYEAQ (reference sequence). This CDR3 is CASSLESGTRLAQYF. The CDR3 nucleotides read TGTGCTAGCAGCTTAGAAAGCGGCACCCGCCTGGCCCAGTACTTC.

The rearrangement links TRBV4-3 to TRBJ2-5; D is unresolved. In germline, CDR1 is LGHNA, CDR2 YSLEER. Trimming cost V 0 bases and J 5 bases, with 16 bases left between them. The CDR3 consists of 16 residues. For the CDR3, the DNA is TGCGCCAGCAGCCAAGATCACAGAACCTCGGTGGAGACCCAGTACTTC. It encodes CASSQDHRTSVETQYF.

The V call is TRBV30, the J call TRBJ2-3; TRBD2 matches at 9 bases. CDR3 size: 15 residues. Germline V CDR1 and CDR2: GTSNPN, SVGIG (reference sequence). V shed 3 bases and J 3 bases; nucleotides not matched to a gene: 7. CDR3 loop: CAWRGGLAGTDTQYF. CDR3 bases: TGTGCCTGGAGGGGAGGTCTAGCGGGGACAGATACGCAGTATTTT.